The 24 T cell receptor beta chains presented below share a single source sample, sequenced in a study of T-cell reconstitution after alpha-beta-depleted transplantation in children. For TCRbeta, the library was prepared with unique molecular identifiers. TCRdb re-analysed the PCR reads in MiXCR, keeping a single row per CDR3 protein. The table records about 420,000 distinct CDR3 sequences, about 16% of them present only once. Sequenced material: PBMCs, mostly from graft donor cells, taken 360 days after TCRalphabeta/CD19-depleted stem cell transplant. All receptors come from a boy less than two years old who had a stem cell transplant for Wiskott-Aldrich syndrome, so the T cells may come from the graft donor.

This clonotype was found a few times. The V gene is TRBV5-1, the J gene TRBJ2-7, with TRBD1 matching over 9 bases. The ends lost 2 bases at V and 3 bases at J; junction bases unmatched: 3. CDR1 is SGHRS, CDR2 YFSETQ, per germline. This CDR3 contains 14 residues. In DNA form, the CDR3 reads TGCGCCAGCAGCTTACAGGGGGCAGGCTACGAGCAGTACTTC. Encoded protein: CASSLQGAGYEQYF.

The chain recombines TRBV5-1 with TRBJ2-2; 8 nucleotides line up with TRBD1. Germline CDR1 SGHRS, CDR2 YFSETQ. The CDR3 is 15 amino acids. V dropped 3 bases and J dropped 4; count of bases not matched to a gene: 5. The CDR3 reads CASSWDRLGTGELFF. CDR3 sequence (DNA): TGCGCCAGCAGCTGGGACAGGTTGGGCACCGGGGAGCTGTTTTTT.

The V call is TRBV20-1, the J call TRBJ2-7; 8 bases align to TRBD1. This CDR3 has 13 amino acids. The germline V gene has CDR1 DFQATT and CDR2 SNEGSKA (reference sequence). With 6 bases clipped from V and 2 bases from J, the junction kept 6 bases outside the gene matches. CDR3 region: CSAETGVTYEQYF. The CDR3 DNA sequence: TGCAGTGCCGAGACAGGGGTCACCTACGAGCAGTACTTC.

This clonotype has more than one count but fewer than ten. The V gene is TRBV7-8, the J gene TRBJ2-7; 11 bases fit TRBD2. The ends lost 2 bases at V and 3 bases at J; junction bases unmatched: 9. CDR1 and CDR2 (germline): SGHVS, FQNEAQ. This CDR3 region has 17 residues. In DNA, the CDR3 is TGTGCCAGCAGCTTACGGGGTAGCGGGAGGGCCCTCTACGAGCAGTACTTC. Protein sequence: CASSLRGSGRALYEQYF.

The chain has TRBV20-1 and TRBJ1-5; D ambiguous. V shed 4 bases and J shed 0 bases, with 10 bases lying between them. There are 14 residues in the CDR3. Per the germline V gene, CDR1 is DFQATT and CDR2 is SNEGSKA (reference sequence). The DNA of the CDR3 is TGCAGTGCTATCTCGATGTATAGCAATCAGCCCCAGCATTTT. It is translated as CSAISMYSNQPQHF.

The chain links TRBV24-1 to TRBJ2-1, with D unresolved. Germline lookup yields CDR1 KGHDR and CDR2 SFDVKD. V lost 5 bases, J lost 2 bases, and 6 bases lay in between. The CDR3 covers 13 residues. In nucleotides, the CDR3 is TGTGCCACCAGTGGACTGACCTACAATGAGCAGTTCTTC. This sequence encodes CATSGLTYNEQFF.

The chain combines TRBV2 with TRBJ2-1, with TRBD2 identical over 13 bases. CDR3 length: 18 residues. Trimming cost V 5 bases and J 5 bases; bases outside gene matches: 12. Germline CDR1 is SNHLY and CDR2 is FYNNEI. The CDR3 nucleotides read TGTGCCAGCAGTATGATGCGCGGGACTAGCGGGATAGACAATGAGCAGTTCTTC. Translating gives CASSMMRGTSGIDNEQFF.

The rearrangement uses TRBV6-1 and TRBJ2-2; the D is unclear. The germline V gene encodes CDR1 MNHNS and CDR2 SASEGT. The V end was cut by 1 base, the J end by 2 bases, with 20 bases between. The CDR3 is 19 amino acids. The CDR3 reads CASSEVLWGSKPNTGELFF. The CDR3 nucleotides are TGTGCCAGCAGTGAAGTTCTTTGGGGTTCGAAGCCCAACACCGGGGAGCTGTTTTTT.

This clonotype was counted between two and nine times. The chain is built from TRBV5-4 and TRBJ2-1; 10 positions match TRBD2. With V trimmed by 2 bases and J by 5 bases, 10 bases remained unmatched. This CDR3 contains 17 residues. Germline-derived CDR1 and CDR2 are SGHNT and YYREEE (reference sequence). The CDR3 bases are TGTGCCAGCAGCTTTGGGCTGCCTAGCGGGAGCAACAATGAGCAGTTCTTC. It translates to CASSFGLPSGSNNEQFF.

This clonotype was counted between two and nine times. The chain uses TRBV29-1 and TRBJ2-1; 8 nucleotides agree with TRBD2. Germline-derived CDR1 and CDR2 are SQVTM and ANQGSEA. CDR3 length equals 9 residues. V shed 6 bases, J shed 13 bases, and the junction held 2 bases outside the gene matches. In DNA, the CDR3 is TGCAGCGTGGCGGGAGGACAGTTCTTC. This gives the protein CSVAGGQFF.

The chain links TRBV12-3 or TRBV12-4 to TRBJ2-4; D perhaps matches TRBD1 (5 bases). The CDR3 totals 15 residues. Trimming shortened V by 1 base and J by 10 bases, and 17 bases separated the two germline ends. DNA for the CDR3: TGTGCCAGCAGTTTAGAAGGGGCGGCAGGCAGTATTCAGTACTTC. Translated: CASSLEGAAGSIQYF.

This clonotype has just a few counts. The rearrangement joins TRBV12-3 or TRBV12-4 to TRBJ2-7; perhaps D is TRBD1 or TRBD2 (5 bases each). There are 17 residues in the CDR3. Trimming removed 5 bases at V and 0 bases at J, with 20 bases between. The CDR3 bases are TGTGCCAGCAGTCATTGGCAACCTACAGGAGGCTCCTACGAGCAGTACTTC. Amino acids: CASSHWQPTGGSYEQYF.

This clonotype was seen at least ten times. The rearrangement joins TRBV20-1 to TRBJ2-1; 11 bases line up with TRBD2. V lost 3 bases to trimming and J lost 0 bases; unmatched junction nucleotides: 4. Germline CDR1 is DFQATT and CDR2 is SNEGSKA (reference sequence). This CDR3 spans 16 amino acids. CDR3 residues: CSASPTSGDSYNEQFF. CDR3 in DNA: TGCAGTGCTAGTCCGACTAGCGGGGACTCCTACAATGAGCAGTTCTTC.

The V gene is TRBV6-5, the J gene TRBJ2-7; 9 bases line up with TRBD1. CDR1 is MNHEY, CDR2 SVGAGI, per germline. J gave up 7 bases and V 2 bases, and 9 bases lay outside the gene matches. The CDR3 loop spans 15 amino acids. CDR3 amino acids: CASSYAGQGVKEQYF. The CDR3 DNA reads TGTGCCAGCAGTTACGCGGGACAGGGAGTGAAAGAGCAGTACTTC.

This clonotype was seen many times. The chain couples TRBV6-2 or TRBV6-3 to TRBJ1-2, with D unclear. Per the germline V gene, CDR1 is MNHEY and CDR2 is SVGEGT. The CDR3 sequence is 12 residues long. Between the trimmed V and J ends, which lost 2 bases and 4 bases, there was a span of 5 bases. CDR3 protein: CASSYGGYGYTF. In nucleotides, the CDR3 is TGTGCCAGCAGTTACGGCGGCTATGGCTACACCTTC.

The chain carries TRBV21-1 and TRBJ1-6; TRBD1 is the table's D call, not checked against the DNA. TRBV21-1 is designated a pseudogene. The CDR3 is made up of 18 amino acids. CDR3 sequence: CASSKGSGIGHENSPLHF. The CDR3 DNA sequence: TGTGCCAGCAGCAAGGGATCCGGGATAGGGCACGAGAATTCACCCCTCCACTTT.

The chain recombines TRBV28 with TRBJ2-3; 8 positions match TRBD2. The CDR3 loop spans 17 amino acids. Germline-derived CDR1 and CDR2 are MDHEN and SYDVKM. V lost 3 bases to trimming and J lost 6 bases; unmatched junction nucleotides: 14. The CDR3 sequence is CASSLGKWRGVGDTQYF. CDR3 DNA: TGTGCCAGCAGTTTGGGCAAGTGGCGGGGGGTTGGGGATACGCAGTATTTT.

The CDR3, as DNA: TGCGCCAGCAGCTTTGAGGGAGATGAGACCCAGTACTTC. Protein product: CASSFEGDETQYF. V gene TRBV5-1 combines with J gene TRBJ2-5; D is possibly TRBD2 (5 bases). Looked up from germline, CDR1 is SGHRS and CDR2 is YFSETQ. The length of the CDR3 is 13 residues. V was shortened by 2 bases and J by 5 bases, with 10 bases between the two germline ends.

In its sample, this clonotype was seen a few times. The chain has TRBV5-1 and TRBJ2-4; a possible D gene is TRBD2 (6 bases). The germline V gene encodes CDR1 SGHRS and CDR2 YFSETQ. The CDR3 spans 14 residues. Trimming shortened V by 1 base and J by 5 bases, and 10 bases separated the two germline ends. CDR3 sequence reads: CASSLNSGQNIQYF. Written as DNA, the CDR3 is TGCGCCAGCAGCTTGAACAGCGGGCAAAACATTCAGTACTTC.

The genes are TRBV6-2 or TRBV6-3 and TRBJ2-7; TRBD1 aligns across 9 bases. Germline values: CDR1 MNHEY, CDR2 SVGEGT. The CDR3 sequence is 15 residues long. The V segment lost 0 bases and the J segment 3 bases; nucleotides outside the gene matches: 3. Written as DNA, the CDR3 is TGTGCCAGCAGTTACTCGGGACAGGGAGTCTACGAGCAGTACTTC. Protein sequence: CASSYSGQGVYEQYF.

The genes are TRBV20-1 and TRBJ2-4, with TRBD2 matching over 8 bases. CDR1 and CDR2 (germline): DFQATT, SNEGSKA (reference sequence). J lost 7 bases, V lost 0 bases, and 2 bases had no gene match. This CDR3 region has 13 residues. The CDR3 region is CSARDSGGNIQYF. The CDR3 nucleotides read TGCAGTGCTAGAGATTCGGGGGGGAACATTCAGTACTTC.

This clonotype was counted a few times. The chain joins TRBV7-9 to TRBJ2-5, with TRBD1 as a possible D gene (5 bases). V gave up 5 bases and J gave up 6 bases, with 16 bases separating them. This CDR3 has 14 amino acids. Germline V gives CDR1 SEHNR, CDR2 FQNEAQ (reference sequence). This CDR3 is CASSQTGEPKTQYF. The CDR3 coding sequence is TGTGCCAGCAGCCAAACAGGAGAACCGAAGACCCAGTACTTC.

This clonotype was picked up a small number of times. This rearrangement joins TRBV10-3 to TRBJ2-7, with D maybe TRBD2 (6 bases). V lost 7 bases and J 3 bases, leaving 10 bases between the germline ends. CDR3 size: 12 residues. CDR1 and CDR2 (germline): ENHRY, SYGVKD. The CDR3 bases are TGTGCCATCATGGACGGGGGCTACGAGCAGTACTTC. Its protein is CAIMDGGYEQYF.

This sequence joins TRBV7-8 and TRBJ2-7, with 9 bases matching TRBD2. The germline V gene has CDR1 SGHVS and CDR2 FQNEAQ. After removal of 5 bases from V and 4 bases from J, the junction contained 9 bases not matched to a gene. The CDR3 is 15 amino acids. The CDR3, as DNA: TGTGCCAGCAGCCCGAGCGGGGGGCCACGATACGAGCAGTACTTC. Its translation is CASSPSGGPRYEQYF.